Following are 3 T cell receptor beta chains from one sample sequenced in a study of blood T cell repertoires in COVID-19 (dated by TCRdb to about 2020). Receptors were amplified or captured by the immunoSEQ multiplex PCR assay. In TCRdb, the immuneACCESS table is reduced to in-frame sequences with V and J assigned. These tables do not hold every clone; where another copy was compared, an unresolved V gene accounts for under half, and the others remain unexplained. The sample includes roughly 300,000 clones, with 80% to 90% observed a single time. Jointly, the top ten make up 4% to 5% of the sample. Specimen: PBMCs or T cells enriched from blood (not recorded which). These receptors were taken from a woman aged 40 to 50 with acute COVID-19.

The chain joins TRBV25-1 to TRBJ2-5, with TRBD1 matching over 7 bases. Germline V gene sequence: CDR1 MGHDK, CDR2 SYGVNS. The CDR3 runs to 16 residues. The V and J ends lost 3 bases and 4 bases, in that order; junction bases with no gene match: 11. Here the CDR3 reads CASSDFADRVGETQYF. In DNA, the CDR3 is TGTGCCAGCAGTGATTTCGCCGACAGGGTCGGAGAGACCCAGTACTTC.

The rearrangement links TRBV15 to TRBJ1-1, with TRBD1 matching over 8 bases. This CDR3 has 13 amino acids. V lost 7 bases and J lost 1; bases outside the gene matches: 2. CDR1 is LNHNV, CDR2 YYDKDF, per germline (reference sequence). The CDR3 sequence: CATTDRENTEAFF. CDR3 bases: TGTGCCACCACGGACAGGGAGAACACTGAAGCTTTCTTT.

This CDR3 reads CASSEAPPGTALSGANVLTF. In nucleotides, the CDR3 is TGTGCCAGCAGTGAAGCGCCACCCGGGACAGCCCTCTCTGGGGCCAACGTCCTGACTTTC. V usage is TRBV2 and J usage is TRBJ2-6; 7 bases map to TRBD1. Germline V CDR1 and CDR2: SNHLY, FYNNEI. The trim removed 0 bases at V and 0 bases at J, leaving 11 bases unmatched. The CDR3 spans 20 residues.